The clone carrying this T cell receptor (beta chain) was seen a handful of times. This specimen comes from a study of Graves' ophthalmopathy and Graves' hyperthyroidism. From RNA, the CDR3 regions of TCR beta chains were amplified and sequenced. Following a first-round RT-PCR that used HTBI primers, a second-round multiplex PCR was carried out. TCRdb re-analysed the multiplex PCR reads in MiXCR, keeping a single row per CDR3 protein. The sample records 900,000 to 1,200,000 distinct CDR3 sequences, 35% to 40% being singletons. Germline lookup yields CDR1 LGHNA and CDR2 YSLEER. V gave up 3 bases and J gave up 6 bases, with 12 bases separating them. There are 13 residues in the CDR3.

This receptor was obtained from an adult man with Graves' hyperthyroidism. The V call is TRBV4-3, the J call TRBJ2-7; possible D gene TRBD2, 6 bases. The sequenced material came from peripheral blood or thyroid tissue (not recorded which). CDR3 protein: CASSQVRGAEQYF. CDR3 in DNA: TGCGCCAGCAGCCAGGTGCGGGGAGCCGAGCAGTACTTC.